The text below deals with one T cell receptor beta chain. Its matching antigen is unknown. Method: immunoSEQ multiplex PCR; TCRdb's copy keeps in-frame clones and lacks some. The profile shows about 240,000 clones, approximately 84% of them singletons. The data are from a study of cytomegalovirus exposure and HLA in healthy donors. General study findings and limits: High specificity and sensitivity for cytomegalovirus status were reported for the classifier.

The donors were members of the validation cohort, which comprised 120 subjects and was separate from the first cohort of 666 subjects. The V and J ends lost 5 bases and 7 bases respectively, with 8 bases between them. Per germline, CDR1 SGHTA and CDR2 FQGNSA. This CDR3 comprises 11 residues. The sample was PBMCs. The TCR sequence derives from a young woman in good health and CMV-seropositive. The chain links TRBV7-2 to TRBJ2-5; D possibly corresponds to TRBD1 (5 bases). CDR3 protein: CASSPQATQYF. CDR3 DNA sequence: TGTGCCAGCAGCCCACAGGCGACCCAGTACTTC. Looking up the rest from reference TRBV7-2 and TRBJ2-5 gives the full variable domain: GAGVSQSPSNKVTEKGKDVELRCDPISGHTALYWYRQSLGQGLEFLIYFQGNSAPDKSGLPSDRFSAERTGGSVSTLTIQRTQQEDSAVYLCASSPQATQYFGPGTRLLVL.